Here is one T cell receptor (beta chain) with its context. What it recognizes is unknown. The protocol was immunoSEQ multiplex PCR, while the TCRdb copy is restricted to in-frame clones and leaves out a portion. The profile covers around 83,000 clones, with around 81% appearing a single time and 15% to 20% taken by the ten largest. This entry belongs to a study of T cells in localized non-small cell lung cancer. Study-level points and caveats: Higher adjacent-lung clonality was associated with shorter survival. Uninvolved adjacent lung showed peak T cell clonality, exceeding tumor. Adjacent lung exhibited a median of approximately 59 among the 100 most abundant tumor clones. It remains possible that heterogeneity exists, since only one tumor region was sequenced.

Germline lookup yields CDR1 PRHDT and CDR2 FYEKMQ (reference sequence). This CDR3 has 14 amino acids. V lost 0 bases to trimming and J lost 10 bases; unmatched junction nucleotides: 8. The source of this sequence is a man aged 40 to 75 with stage II squamous cell lung carcinoma. The chain joins TRBV13 to TRBJ1-1; 7 bases agree with TRBD1. Sequenced here: PBMCs, sampled before any cancer treatment. The CDR3 sequence: CASSLGGGPRRAFF. CDR3 in DNA: TGTGCCAGCAGCTTAGGAGGGGGCCCAAGGCGAGCTTTCTTT.